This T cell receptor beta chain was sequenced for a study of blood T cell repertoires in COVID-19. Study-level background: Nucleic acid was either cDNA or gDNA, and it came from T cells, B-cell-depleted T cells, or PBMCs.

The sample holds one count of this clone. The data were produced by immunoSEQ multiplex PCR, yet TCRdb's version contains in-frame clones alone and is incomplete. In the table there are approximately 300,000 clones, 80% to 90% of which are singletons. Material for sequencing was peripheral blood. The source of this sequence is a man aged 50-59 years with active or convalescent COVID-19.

CDR3 sequence: CASSALAELYEQYF. As DNA, the CDR3 is TGTGCCAGCAGTGCCTTAGCGGAGCTCTACGAGCAGTACTTC. The chain employs TRBV28 and TRBJ2-7; D is possibly TRBD2 (6 bases). V was trimmed by 5 bases and J by 3 bases, leaving 14 bases between them. This CDR3 comprises 14 residues. Germline V gene lookup returns CDR1 MDHEN and CDR2 SYDVKM.